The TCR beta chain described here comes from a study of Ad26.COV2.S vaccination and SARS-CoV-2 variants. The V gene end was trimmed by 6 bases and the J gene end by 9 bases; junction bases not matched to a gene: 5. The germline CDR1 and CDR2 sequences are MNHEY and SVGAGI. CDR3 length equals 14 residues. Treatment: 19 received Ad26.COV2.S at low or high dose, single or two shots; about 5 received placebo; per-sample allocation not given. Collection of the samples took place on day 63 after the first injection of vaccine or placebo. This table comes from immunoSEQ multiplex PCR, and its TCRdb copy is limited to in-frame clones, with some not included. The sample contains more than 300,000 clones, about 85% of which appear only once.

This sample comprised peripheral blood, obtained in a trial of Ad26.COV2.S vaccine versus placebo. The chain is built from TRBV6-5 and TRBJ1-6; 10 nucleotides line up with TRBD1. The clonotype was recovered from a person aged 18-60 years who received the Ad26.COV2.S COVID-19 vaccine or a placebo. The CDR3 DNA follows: TGTGCCAGCAGCGCGACAGGGGGCCGTTCACCCCTCCACTTT. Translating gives CASSATGGRSPLHF.